One sample yielded the 19 T cell receptor beta chains listed below, sequenced in a study of spatial heterogeneity in lung cancer. One entry per CDR3 protein, called by TCRdb with MiXCR from the 5' RACE reads. This sample yields 40,000 or so distinct CDR3 sequences, of which roughly 8% are seen a single time; over 25% belongs to the top ten. Time point of the sample: sample taken at primary tumor resection. Here the sequenced sample was PBMCs, taken at surgery. The receptors were gathered from a male donor with early-stage non-small cell lung cancer.

This clonotype was seen a few times. The gene calls are TRBV6-1 and TRBJ1-5; a possible D gene is TRBD1 (6 bases). Germline V CDR1 and CDR2: MNHNS, SASEGT. Trimming removed 2 bases from V and 5 bases from J, with 13 bases in between. The CDR3 contains 15 residues. The CDR3 DNA reads TGTGCCAGCAGTGAAATGGGGGGCATGTATCAGCCCCAGCATTTT. Protein: CASSEMGGMYQPQHF.

The rearrangement joins TRBV5-6 to TRBJ1-5; TRBD1 is a possible D gene (5 bases). The CDR3 loop spans 16 amino acids. The V and J ends lost 0 bases and 3 bases respectively, with 13 bases between them. Germline CDR1 is SGHDT and CDR2 is YYEEEE. The CDR3, as DNA: TGTGCCAGCAGCTTGGGTGTACAGGAGTACAATCAGCCCCAGCATTTT. This codes for CASSLGVQEYNQPQHF.

This clonotype was seen many times. V is TRBV7-9 and J is TRBJ2-7; D unclear. V lost 5 bases and J lost 4, with 12 bases in between. CDR3 length: 13 residues. Per the germline V gene, CDR1 is SEHNR and CDR2 is FQNEAQ (reference sequence). CDR3 region: CASSGTDGYEQYV. CDR3 nucleotides: TGTGCCAGCAGCGGAACAGACGGATACGAGCAGTACGTC.

The sample holds a few counts of this clonotype. This chain uses TRBV6-2 or TRBV6-3 with TRBJ2-7; 10 nucleotides line up with TRBD2. The CDR3 is made up of 16 amino acids. Germline CDR1 MNHEY, CDR2 SVGEGT. V gave up 4 bases and J gave up 5 bases; unmatched junction bases: 11. Here the CDR3 reads CASSSLRLAGVNEQYV. The CDR3 nucleotides read TGTGCCAGCAGTTCTCTTAGACTAGCGGGCGTGAACGAGCAGTACGTC.

This clonotype was detected ten times or more. DNA for the CDR3: TGTGCCAGCAGCTTAGTAGGGCTAGCGGGGATTAGTGAGCAGTTCTTC. Translating gives CASSLVGLAGISEQFF. V is TRBV7-8 and J is TRBJ2-1; 9 bases are a match to TRBD2. Per the germline V gene, CDR1 is SGHVS and CDR2 is FQNEAQ. The CDR3 contains 16 residues. V dropped 1 base and J dropped 9; count of bases not matched to a gene: 10.

This clonotype was detected many times. The rearrangement joins TRBV6-6 to TRBJ2-7; D is undetermined. The V gene lost 6 bases and the J gene lost 6 bases, with 18 bases spanning the gap. CDR1 and CDR2 (germline): MNHNY, SVGAGI (reference sequence). The CDR3 loop spans 14 amino acids. Written as DNA, the CDR3 is TGTGCCAGCAGCCAAATTGACCCAAAGCCCGAGCAGTACGTC. Protein: CASSQIDPKPEQYV.

This clonotype was found many times. The gene calls are TRBV6-5 and TRBJ2-1; D is possibly TRBD2 (5 bases). This CDR3 is built from 16 residues. Germline values: CDR1 MNHEY, CDR2 SVGAGI. V lost 6 bases to trimming and J lost 6 bases, with 21 bases between them. The CDR3 sequence is CASSENSRGISNEQFF. In DNA, the CDR3 is TGTGCCAGCAGCGAAAACAGCCGGGGAATCAGCAATGAGCAGTTCTTC.

This clonotype has just a few counts. Written as DNA, the CDR3 is TGTGCCAGCAGCGTAGAGGGGGCGAACACCGGGGAGCTGTTTTTT. It is translated as CASSVEGANTGELFF. The rearrangement joins TRBV9 to TRBJ2-2; maybe TRBD1 (6 bases). The CDR3 is made up of 15 amino acids. In germline, CDR1 is SGDLS, CDR2 YYNGEE. Trimming pared 0 bases from V and 0 bases from J, leaving 6 bases between. Together with reference TRBV9 and TRBJ2-2, the CDR3 gives the full variable domain: DSGVTQTPKHLITATGQRVTLRCSPRSGDLSVYWYQQSLDQGLQFLIQYYNGEERAKGNILERFSAQQFPDLHSELNLSSLELGDSALYFCASSVEGANTGELFFGEGSRLTVL.

This clonotype has just a few counts. The rearrangement uses TRBV5-4 and TRBJ2-1; D perhaps matches TRBD2 (5 bases). This CDR3 spans 16 amino acids. Germline CDR1 SGHNT, CDR2 YYREEE (reference sequence). Trimming shortened V by 4 bases and J by 4 bases, and 18 bases separated the two germline ends. The CDR3 protein is CASSKEYSDSYNEQFF. CDR3 nucleotides: TGTGCCAGCAGCAAGGAATATAGCGACTCGTACAATGAGCAGTTCTTC.

This clonotype was observed at least ten times. This sequence joins TRBV6-2 or TRBV6-3 and TRBJ2-7, with D perhaps TRBD2 (5 bases). Trimming cost V 1 base and J 7 bases, with 17 bases left between them. The CDR3 length is 15 residues. In germline, CDR1 is MNHEY, CDR2 SVGEGT. Here the CDR3 reads CASSYYGPASWEQYF. The CDR3 DNA sequence: TGTGCCAGCAGTTACTACGGACCAGCTAGCTGGGAGCAGTACTTC.

The genes are TRBV2 and TRBJ1-1, with no clear D. Germline CDR1 is SNHLY and CDR2 is FYNNEI. The CDR3 covers 11 residues. The V and J ends lost 5 bases and 6 bases respectively, with 7 bases between them. The CDR3: CASSFASEAFF. As DNA, the CDR3 is TGTGCCAGCAGTTTTGCGTCTGAAGCTTTCTTT.

The chain employs TRBV4-1 and TRBJ1-1; D remains ambiguous. V was shortened by 2 bases and J by 3 bases, with 7 bases between the two germline ends. The germline gives CDR1 MGHRA, CDR2 YSYEKL. CDR3 length: 13 residues. As DNA, the CDR3 is TGCGCCAGCAGCCAACAGAGAGACACTGAAGCTTTCTTT. Its translation: CASSQQRDTEAFF.

The rearrangement links TRBV6-2 or TRBV6-3 to TRBJ2-1; 12 nucleotides line up with TRBD2. Germline loops: CDR1 MNHEY, CDR2 SVGEGT. This CDR3 region has 17 residues. With V trimmed by 6 bases and J by 4 bases, 10 bases remained unmatched. This CDR3 is CASRPLAGGPNYNEQFF. As DNA, the CDR3 is TGTGCCAGCAGGCCCCTAGCGGGAGGGCCGAATTACAATGAGCAGTTCTTC.

The V gene is TRBV7-2, the J gene TRBJ1-1; a weak D match, TRBD1 (6 bases). Germline loops: CDR1 SGHTA, CDR2 FQGNSA. The V gene lost 4 bases and the J gene lost 1 base, with 22 bases spanning the gap. The CDR3 is made up of 18 amino acids. The chain's CDR3 is CASSYHHGQTNKNTEAFF. The CDR3 DNA sequence: TGTGCCAGCAGCTATCACCATGGACAGACTAACAAGAACACTGAAGCTTTCTTT.

The sample holds many counts of this clonotype. The V gene is TRBV11-1, the J gene TRBJ2-2; no clear D. The CDR3 length is 13 residues. From germline, CDR1 is SGHAT and CDR2 FQDESV (reference sequence). Between the trimmed V and J ends, which lost 5 bases and 6 bases, there was a span of 10 bases. CDR3 DNA sequence: TGTGCCAGCAGCCCTCTAGGGCCCGGGGAGCTGTTTTTT. This translates into CASSPLGPGELFF.

This chain connects TRBV20-1 to TRBJ2-1, with 15 bases matching TRBD2. Germline V gene lookup returns CDR1 DFQATT and CDR2 SNEGSKA (reference sequence). V trimming: 2 bases; J trimming: 2 bases; junction bases outside the gene matches: 4. This CDR3 is built from 17 residues. The DNA for the CDR3 is TGCAGTGCTAGATCAGGGACTAGCGGGGGGCCCTACAATGAGCAGTTCTTC. This codes for CSARSGTSGGPYNEQFF.

This clonotype was seen more than once but under ten times. The rearrangement uses TRBV6-4 and TRBJ2-1; 9 bases are shared with TRBD2. Germline CDR1 reads MRHNA; CDR2 reads SNTAGT. Trimming cost V 2 bases and J 4 bases; bases outside gene matches: 3. CDR3 length: 15 amino acids. As DNA, the CDR3 is TGTGCCAGCAGTGACGAACTAGCGGGTTACAATGAGCAGTTCTTC. Translating gives CASSDELAGYNEQFF.

The chain joins TRBV30 to TRBJ1-5; D not resolved. The V gene's germline CDR1 is GTSNPN and CDR2 SVGIG (reference sequence). The CDR3 runs to 13 residues. The V end lost 5 bases, the J end lost 5 bases, and 13 bases lay between the germline ends. In nucleotides, the CDR3 is TGTGCCTGGGAGCAGGACCGCGATCAGCCCCAGCATTTT. This codes for CAWEQDRDQPQHF. Drawing the rest from reference TRBV30 and TRBJ1-5, the complete variable domain is SQTIHQWPATLVQPVGSPLSLECTVEGTSNPNLYWYRQAAGRGLQLLFYSVGIGQISSEVPQNLSASRPQDRQFILSSKKLLLSDSGFYLCAWEQDRDQPQHFGDGTRLSIL.

This clonotype came up many times. This chain connects TRBV5-1 to TRBJ2-6; D remains ambiguous. From germline, CDR1 is SGHRS and CDR2 YFSETQ. V was shortened by 0 bases and J by 2 bases, with 6 bases between the two germline ends. The CDR3 has 15 residues. CDR3 DNA sequence: TGCGCCAGCAGCTTGGCCGGTGCTGGGGCCAACGTCCTGACTTTC. This sequence encodes CASSLAGAGANVLTF.